This T cell receptor (beta chain) was identified in a study of CD4 and CD8 cells across lung adenocarcinoma regions. Note on this clonotype: Germline and junction disagree at one end, which may indicate a read error.

The CDR3 runs to 16 residues. In germline, CDR1 is MNHNS, CDR2 SASEGT. TCRdb reprocessed the PCR reads with MiXCR, giving one entry per CDR3 protein. The sample has approximately 11,000 distinct CDR3 sequences; about 55% are singletons. Samples came from patients with localized non-small cell lung adenocarcinoma. The rearrangement joins TRBV6-1 to TRBJ2-4, with D tentatively TRBD1 (5 bases). Sequenced sample: CD4+ T cells from the center of a lung tumor. This TCR was sampled from a male donor with lung adenocarcinoma. The CD4 and CD8 labels of this study may be unreliable. In DNA, the CDR3 is TGTGCCAGCAGTGAAGCGGGGCTGAGAGCCAAAAACACTCAGTACTTC. Encoded protein: CASSEAGLRAKNTQYF.